This T cell receptor (beta chain) was recorded in a study of identical twins. This CDR3 region has 13 residues. The trim removed 2 bases at V and 6 bases at J, leaving 3 bases unmatched. Germline V gene data show CDR1 as SGDLS and CDR2 as YYNGEE. TCRdb itself ran the 5' RACE reads through MiXCR, one entry per CDR3 protein. The sample includes around 290,000 distinct CDR3 sequences, roughly 10% of them seen just once. These sequences were also reported in another study, on yellow fever vaccine responses in identical twins.

V usage is TRBV9 and J usage is TRBJ2-3, with TRBD2 identical over 7 bases. Sequencing was performed on CD8+ T cells sorted from blood. The sequence was obtained from a woman in her late teens or twenties in good health. In DNA, the CDR3 is TGTGCCAGCAGCGTTTGGGGAGGGGATACGCAGTATTTT. As protein: CASSVWGGDTQYF. Based on the CDR3 plus reference TRBV9 and TRBJ2-3, the full variable domain is DSGVTQTPKHLITATGQRVTLRCSPRSGDLSVYWYQQSLDQGLQFLIQYYNGEERAKGNILERFSAQQFPDLHSELNLSSLELGDSALYFCASSVWGGDTQYFGPGTRLTVL.